This TCR beta chain is drawn from a study of T cell changes during pregnancy in multiple sclerosis. Germline lookup yields CDR1 SEHNR and CDR2 FQNEAQ (reference sequence). The CDR3 is made up of 18 amino acids. Trimming removed 6 bases from V and 0 bases from J, with 18 bases in between. Sequencing used immunoSEQ multiplex PCR; TCRdb keeps in-frame clones, though not all of them. The table includes about 58,000 clones, about 90% detected once. The source is a female donor in good health, enrolled as a control in a pregnancy study. The rearrangement links TRBV7-9 to TRBJ2-6, with D possibly matching TRBD2 (5 bases). The source was CD4+ T cells from peripheral blood mononuclear cells, collected after pregnancy. CDR3 region: CASRGTGSLLSGANVLTF. CDR3 bases: TGTGCCAGCAGAGGTACGGGGTCGCTCCTCTCTGGGGCCAACGTCCTGACTTTC. The complete variable domain, with remaining parts taken from reference TRBV7-9 and TRBJ2-6, reads DTGVSQNPRHKITKRGQNVTFRCDPISEHNRLYWYRQTLGQGPEFLTYFQNEAQLEKSRLLSDRFSAERPKGSFSTLEIQRTEQGDSAMYLCASRGTGSLLSGANVLTFGAGSRLTVL.